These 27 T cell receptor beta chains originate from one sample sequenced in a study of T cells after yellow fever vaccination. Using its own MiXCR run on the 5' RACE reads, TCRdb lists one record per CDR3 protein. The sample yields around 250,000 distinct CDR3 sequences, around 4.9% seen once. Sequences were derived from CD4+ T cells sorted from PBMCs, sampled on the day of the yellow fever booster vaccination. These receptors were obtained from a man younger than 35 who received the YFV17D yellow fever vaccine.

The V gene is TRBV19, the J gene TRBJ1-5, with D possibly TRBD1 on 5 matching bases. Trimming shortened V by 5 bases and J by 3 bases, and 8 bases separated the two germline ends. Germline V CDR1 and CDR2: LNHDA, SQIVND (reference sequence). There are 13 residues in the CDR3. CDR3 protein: CASSWDHNQPQHF. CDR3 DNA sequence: TGTGCCAGTAGTTGGGACCACAATCAGCCCCAGCATTTT.

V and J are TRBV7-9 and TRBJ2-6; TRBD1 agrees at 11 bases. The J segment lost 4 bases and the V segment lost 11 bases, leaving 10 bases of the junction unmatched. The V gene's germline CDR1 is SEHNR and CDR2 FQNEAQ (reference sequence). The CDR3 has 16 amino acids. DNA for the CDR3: TGTGCCCCCTCCCGGGACAGGGGGGACGGGGCCAACGTCCTGACTTTC. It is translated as CAPSRDRGDGANVLTF.

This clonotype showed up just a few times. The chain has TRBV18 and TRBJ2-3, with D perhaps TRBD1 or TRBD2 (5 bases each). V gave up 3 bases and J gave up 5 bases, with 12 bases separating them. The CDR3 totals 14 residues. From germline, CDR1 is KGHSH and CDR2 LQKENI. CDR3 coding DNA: TGTGCCAGCTCACCGATTGGGGGTGGAGATACGCAGTATTTT. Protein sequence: CASSPIGGGDTQYF.

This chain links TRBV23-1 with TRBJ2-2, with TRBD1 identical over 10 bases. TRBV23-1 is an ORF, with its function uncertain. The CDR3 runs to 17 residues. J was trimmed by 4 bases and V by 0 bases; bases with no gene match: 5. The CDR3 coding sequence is TGCGCCAGCAGTCAATCGCTCGGGACAGGGGTCACCGGGGAGCTGTTTTTT. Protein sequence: CASSQSLGTGVTGELFF.

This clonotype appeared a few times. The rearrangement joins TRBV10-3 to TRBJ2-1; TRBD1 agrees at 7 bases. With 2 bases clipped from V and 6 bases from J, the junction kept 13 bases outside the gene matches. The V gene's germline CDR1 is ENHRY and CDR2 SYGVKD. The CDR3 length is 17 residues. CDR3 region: CAISEGGQASGSNEQFF. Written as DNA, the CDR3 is TGTGCCATCAGTGAGGGAGGACAGGCGTCTGGGTCCAATGAGCAGTTCTTC.

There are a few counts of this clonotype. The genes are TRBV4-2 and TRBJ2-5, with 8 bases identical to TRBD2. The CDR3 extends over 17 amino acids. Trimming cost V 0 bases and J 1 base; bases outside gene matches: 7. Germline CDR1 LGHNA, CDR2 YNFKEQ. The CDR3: CASSQDTGRGAQETQYF. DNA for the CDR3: TGTGCCAGCAGCCAAGATACTGGGCGGGGGGCCCAAGAGACCCAGTACTTC.

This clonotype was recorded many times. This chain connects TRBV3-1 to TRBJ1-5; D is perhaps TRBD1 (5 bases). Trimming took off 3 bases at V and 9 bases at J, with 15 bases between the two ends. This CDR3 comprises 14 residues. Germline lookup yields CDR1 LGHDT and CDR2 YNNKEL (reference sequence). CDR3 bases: TGTGCCAGCAGCCATCGTCAGGGATTTGGGCCCCAGCATTTT. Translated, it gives CASSHRQGFGPQHF.

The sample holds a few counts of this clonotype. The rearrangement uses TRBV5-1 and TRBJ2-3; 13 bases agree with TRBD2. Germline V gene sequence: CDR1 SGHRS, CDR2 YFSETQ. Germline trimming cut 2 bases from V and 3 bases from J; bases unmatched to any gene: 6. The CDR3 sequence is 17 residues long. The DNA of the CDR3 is TGCGCCAGCAGCTTACCACTAGCGGGGGGGCAGACAGATACGCAGTATTTT. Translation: CASSLPLAGGQTDTQYF. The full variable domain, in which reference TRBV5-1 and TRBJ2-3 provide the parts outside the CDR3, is KAGVTQTPRYLIKTRGQQVTLSCSPISGHRSVSWYQQTPGQGLQFLFEYFSETQRNKGNFPGRFSGRQFSNSRSEMNVSTLELGDSALYLCASSLPLAGGQTDTQYFGPGTRLTVL.

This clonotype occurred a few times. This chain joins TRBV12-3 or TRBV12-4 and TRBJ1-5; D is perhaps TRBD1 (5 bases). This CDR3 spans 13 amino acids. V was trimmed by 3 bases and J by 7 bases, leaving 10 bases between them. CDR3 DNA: TGTGCCAGCAGTTTGGCGGGGGAACAGCCCCAGCATTTT. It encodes CASSLAGEQPQHF.

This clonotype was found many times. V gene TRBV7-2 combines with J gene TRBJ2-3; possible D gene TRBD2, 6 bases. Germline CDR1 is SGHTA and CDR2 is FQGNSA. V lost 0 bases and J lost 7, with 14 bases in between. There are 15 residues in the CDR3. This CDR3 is CASSLATRGKNTQYF. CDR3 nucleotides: TGTGCCAGCAGCTTAGCCACGCGGGGCAAAAATACGCAGTATTTT.

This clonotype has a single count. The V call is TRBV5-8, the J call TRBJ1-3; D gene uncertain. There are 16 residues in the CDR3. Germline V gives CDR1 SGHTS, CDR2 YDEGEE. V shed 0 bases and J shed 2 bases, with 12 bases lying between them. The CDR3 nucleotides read TGTGCCAGCAGCTTGGATTCTCTTATCACTGGAAACACCATATATTTT. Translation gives CASSLDSLITGNTIYF. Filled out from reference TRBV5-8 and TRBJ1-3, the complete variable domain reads EAGVTQSPTHLIKTRGQQATLRCSPISGHTSVYWYQQALGLGLQFLLWYDEGEERNRGNFPPRFSGRQFPNYSSELNVNALELEDSALYLCASSLDSLITGNTIYFGEGSWLTVV.

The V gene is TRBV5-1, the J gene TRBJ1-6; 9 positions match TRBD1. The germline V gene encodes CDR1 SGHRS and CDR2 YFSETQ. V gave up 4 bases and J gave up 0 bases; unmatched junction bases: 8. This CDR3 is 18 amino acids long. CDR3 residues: CASSQDRGLSSYNSPLHF. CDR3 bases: TGCGCCAGCAGCCAGGACAGGGGCCTGAGCTCCTATAATTCACCCCTCCACTTT. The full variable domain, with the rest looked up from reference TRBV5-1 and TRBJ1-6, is KAGVTQTPRYLIKTRGQQVTLSCSPISGHRSVSWYQQTPGQGLQFLFEYFSETQRNKGNFPGRFSGRQFSNSRSEMNVSTLELGDSALYLCASSQDRGLSSYNSPLHFGNGTRLTVT.

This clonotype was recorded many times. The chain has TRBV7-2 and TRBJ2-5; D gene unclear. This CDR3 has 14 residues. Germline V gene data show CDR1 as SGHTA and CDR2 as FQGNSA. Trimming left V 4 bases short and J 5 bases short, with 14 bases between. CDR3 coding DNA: TGTGCCAGCAGCTCCGGCGGTGGGGTGGAGACCCAGTACTTC. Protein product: CASSSGGGVETQYF.

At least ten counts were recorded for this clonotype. The CDR3 loop is CASSLKGNTEAFF. The CDR3 nucleotides are TGTGCCAGCAGCTTAAAGGGGAACACTGAAGCTTTCTTT. V gene TRBV12-3 or TRBV12-4 combines with J gene TRBJ1-1; D is uncertain. Trimming removed 6 bases from V and 1 base from J, with 9 bases in between. The CDR3 sequence is 13 residues long.

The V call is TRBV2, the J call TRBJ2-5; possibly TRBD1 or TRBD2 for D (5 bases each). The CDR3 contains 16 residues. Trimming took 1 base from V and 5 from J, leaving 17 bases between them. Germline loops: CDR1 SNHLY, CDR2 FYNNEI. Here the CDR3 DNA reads TGTGCCAGCAGTGAAGACAGAGGGGTGACCTCGGAGACCCAGTACTTC. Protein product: CASSEDRGVTSETQYF. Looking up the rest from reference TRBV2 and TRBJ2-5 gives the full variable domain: EPEVTQTPSHQVTQMGQEVILRCVPISNHLYFYWYRQILGQKVEFLVSFYNNEISEKSEIFDDQFSVERPDGSNFTLKIRSTKLEDSAMYFCASSEDRGVTSETQYFGPGTRLLVL.

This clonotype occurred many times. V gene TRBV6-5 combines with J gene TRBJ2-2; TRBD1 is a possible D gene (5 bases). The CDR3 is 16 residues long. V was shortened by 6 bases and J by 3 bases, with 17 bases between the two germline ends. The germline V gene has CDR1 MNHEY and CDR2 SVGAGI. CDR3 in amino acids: CASRPRVGSDTGELFF. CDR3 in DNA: TGTGCCAGCAGACCCAGGGTAGGGTCGGACACCGGGGAGCTGTTTTTT.

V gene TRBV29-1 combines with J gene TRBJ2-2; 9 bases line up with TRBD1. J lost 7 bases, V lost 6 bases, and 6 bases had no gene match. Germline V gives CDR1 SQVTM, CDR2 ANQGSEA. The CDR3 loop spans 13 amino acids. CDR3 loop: CSVTGGRVGELFF. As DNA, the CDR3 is TGCAGCGTGACAGGGGGTCGGGTCGGGGAGCTGTTTTTT.

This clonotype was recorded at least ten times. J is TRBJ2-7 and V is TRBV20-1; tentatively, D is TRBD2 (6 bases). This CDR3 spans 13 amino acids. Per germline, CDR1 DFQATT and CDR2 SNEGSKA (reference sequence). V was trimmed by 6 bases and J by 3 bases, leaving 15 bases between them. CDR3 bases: TGCAGTGCACCCCCCACTAGCAGCTACGAGCAGTACTTC. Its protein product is CSAPPTSSYEQYF.

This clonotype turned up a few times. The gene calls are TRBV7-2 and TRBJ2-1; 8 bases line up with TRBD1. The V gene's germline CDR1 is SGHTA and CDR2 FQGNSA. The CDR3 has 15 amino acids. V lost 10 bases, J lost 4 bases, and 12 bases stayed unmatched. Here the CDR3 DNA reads TGTGCCACCTTGGCAGGGGGCCCGTCATACAATGAGCAGTTCTTC. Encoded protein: CATLAGGPSYNEQFF. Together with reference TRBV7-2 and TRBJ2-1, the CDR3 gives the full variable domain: GAGVSQSPSNKVTEKGKDVELRCDPISGHTALYWYRQSLGQGLEFLIYFQGNSAPDKSGLPSDRFSAERTGGSVSTLTIQRTQQEDSAVYLCATLAGGPSYNEQFFGPGTRLTVL.

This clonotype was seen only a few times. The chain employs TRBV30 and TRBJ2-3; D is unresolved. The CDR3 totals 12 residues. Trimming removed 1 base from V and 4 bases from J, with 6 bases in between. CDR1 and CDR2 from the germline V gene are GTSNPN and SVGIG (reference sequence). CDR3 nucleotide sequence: TGTGCCTGGAGTGGATCTTCAGATACGCAGTATTTT. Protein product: CAWSGSSDTQYF. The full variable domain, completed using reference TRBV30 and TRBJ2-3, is SQTIHQWPATLVQPVGSPLSLECTVEGTSNPNLYWYRQAAGRGLQLLFYSVGIGQISSEVPQNLSASRPQDRQFILSSKKLLLSDSGFYLCAWSGSSDTQYFGPGTRLTVL.

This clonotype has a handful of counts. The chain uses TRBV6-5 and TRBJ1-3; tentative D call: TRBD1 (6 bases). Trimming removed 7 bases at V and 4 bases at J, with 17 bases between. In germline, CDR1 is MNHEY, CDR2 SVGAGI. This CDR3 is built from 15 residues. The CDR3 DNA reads TGTGCCAGCATGCTGGACAGAGATACCGGAAACACCATATATTTT. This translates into CASMLDRDTGNTIYF.

CDR3 amino acids: CSADPTGANEQFF. The CDR3 nucleotides read TGCAGCGCCGACCCGACAGGCGCCAATGAGCAGTTCTTC. V usage is TRBV29-1 and J usage is TRBJ2-1, with a weak D call TRBD1 (6 bases). There are 13 residues in the CDR3. Germline V gene data show CDR1 as SQVTM and CDR2 as ANQGSEA. Trimming took 7 bases from V and 6 from J, leaving 16 bases between them.

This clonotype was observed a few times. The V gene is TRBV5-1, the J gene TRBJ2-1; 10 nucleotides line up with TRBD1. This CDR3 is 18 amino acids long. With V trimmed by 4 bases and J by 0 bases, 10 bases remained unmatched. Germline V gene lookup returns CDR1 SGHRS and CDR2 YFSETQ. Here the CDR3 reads CASSGQGGVDGSYNEQFF. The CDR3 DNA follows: TGCGCCAGCAGCGGACAGGGGGGCGTCGACGGCTCCTACAATGAGCAGTTCTTC. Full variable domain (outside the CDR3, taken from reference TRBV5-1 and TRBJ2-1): KAGVTQTPRYLIKTRGQQVTLSCSPISGHRSVSWYQQTPGQGLQFLFEYFSETQRNKGNFPGRFSGRQFSNSRSEMNVSTLELGDSALYLCASSGQGGVDGSYNEQFFGPGTRLTVL.

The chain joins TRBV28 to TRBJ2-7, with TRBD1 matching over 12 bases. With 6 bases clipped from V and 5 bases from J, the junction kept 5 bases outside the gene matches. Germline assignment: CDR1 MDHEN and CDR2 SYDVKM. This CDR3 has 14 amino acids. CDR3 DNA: TGTGCCAGCAGGACCGGGACAGGGGGCGACGAGCAGTACGTC. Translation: CASRTGTGGDEQYV.

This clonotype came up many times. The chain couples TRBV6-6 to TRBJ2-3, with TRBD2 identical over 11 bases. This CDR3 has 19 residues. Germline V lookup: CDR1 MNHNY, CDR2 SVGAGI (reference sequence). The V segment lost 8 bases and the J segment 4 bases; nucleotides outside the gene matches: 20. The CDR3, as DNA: TGTGCCAGCCTGCGTGGGCTAGCGGGGGGCCGAGGGTCTCCAGATACGCAGTATTTT. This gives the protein CASLRGLAGGRGSPDTQYF.

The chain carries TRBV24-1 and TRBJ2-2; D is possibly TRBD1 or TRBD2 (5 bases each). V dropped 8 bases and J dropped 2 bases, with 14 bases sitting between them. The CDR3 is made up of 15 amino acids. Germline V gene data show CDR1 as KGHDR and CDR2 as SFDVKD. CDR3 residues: CATINGRDNTGELFF. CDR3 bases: TGTGCCACCATCAACGGCAGGGACAACACCGGGGAGCTGTTTTTT.

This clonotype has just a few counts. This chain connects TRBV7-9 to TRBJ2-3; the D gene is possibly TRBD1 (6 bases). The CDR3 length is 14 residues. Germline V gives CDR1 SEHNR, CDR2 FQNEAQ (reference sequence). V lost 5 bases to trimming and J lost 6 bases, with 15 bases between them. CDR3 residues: CASSRPGVMDTQYF. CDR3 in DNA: TGTGCCAGCAGCCGACCAGGGGTCATGGATACGCAGTATTTT.